The 8 T cell receptor beta chains below come from one sample, sequenced in a study of response to subunit inactivated influenza vaccine. TCRdb processed the RT-PCR reads anew with MiXCR; each CDR3 protein has one entry. This table holds around 160,000 distinct CDR3 sequences, about a tenth found once. The input for sequencing was non-naive T cells sorted from PBMCs, taken roughly 48 days after vaccination. The receptor source for this set is a middle-aged man who received an inactivated influenza vaccine.

This clonotype turned up a few times. This rearrangement joins TRBV7-8 to TRBJ2-3, with 8 positions matching TRBD2. The CDR3 consists of 13 residues. V lost 7 bases and J lost 7; bases outside the gene matches: 7. Germline CDR1 and CDR2: SGHVS and FQNEAQ. CDR3 protein: CASTLAGGNTQYF. CDR3 nucleotide sequence: TGTGCCAGCACCTTGGCGGGGGGAAATACGCAGTATTTT.

This chain links TRBV4-1 with TRBJ2-1, with D unclear. V was clipped by 4 bases and J by 6 bases, with 10 bases between them. The CDR3 length is 13 residues. Germline V CDR1 and CDR2: MGHRA, YSYEKL. CDR3 sequence reads: CASSRTRINEQFF. The CDR3, as DNA: TGCGCCAGCAGCCGTACGAGAATCAATGAGCAGTTCTTC.

The chain combines TRBV20-1 with TRBJ1-5, with 8 nucleotides matching TRBD1. The germline V gene encodes CDR1 DFQATT and CDR2 SNEGSKA (reference sequence). V lost 2 bases to trimming and J lost 7 bases; unmatched junction nucleotides: 1. The CDR3 has 12 amino acids. The CDR3 region is CSARTGGQPQHF. CDR3 DNA: TGCAGTGCTAGAACAGGGGGGCAGCCCCAGCATTTT.

This clonotype was seen only a few times. The chain joins TRBV7-7 to TRBJ1-5; TRBD1 agrees at 7 bases. The CDR3 is made up of 17 amino acids. V shed 4 bases and J 1 base; nucleotides not matched to a gene: 10. Looked up from germline, CDR1 is SSHAT and CDR2 is FNYEAQ (reference sequence). CDR3 amino acids: CASSSFRGMRSNQPQHF. As DNA, the CDR3 is TGTGCCAGCAGCTCTTTCAGGGGGATGAGGAGCAATCAGCCCCAGCATTTT.

V usage is TRBV5-6 and J usage is TRBJ1-5, with unresolved D. Trimming cost V 5 bases and J 3 bases, with 6 bases left between them. The CDR3 contains 12 residues. Germline loops: CDR1 SGHDT, CDR2 YYEEEE. The CDR3 DNA sequence: TGTGCCAGCAGTCGTATCAATCAGCCCCAGCATTTT. It specifies CASSRINQPQHF.

This clonotype was detected many times. The CDR3 DNA reads as TGTGCCAGCAACTCTAGGGGTAGGACAGGGCAAAATACGCAGTATTTT. This sequence encodes CASNSRGRTGQNTQYF. The V gene is TRBV12-3 or TRBV12-4, the J gene TRBJ2-3; TRBD1 aligns across 8 bases. The length of the CDR3 is 16 residues. V trimming: 7 bases; J trimming: 7 bases; junction bases outside the gene matches: 16.

This chain links TRBV5-6 with TRBJ2-7; TRBD2 is a possible D gene (5 bases). CDR1 SGHDT and CDR2 YYEEEE come from the germline V gene. This CDR3 region has 13 residues. Trimming cost V 4 bases and J 6 bases, with 14 bases left between them. CDR3 residues: CASSLYSGLEQYF. The CDR3 nucleotides read TGTGCCAGCAGCCTATACAGCGGCCTCGAGCAGTACTTC.

This clonotype was counted only a few times. DNA for the CDR3: TGTGCCAGCAGCTGGGGGGTAGGGTACAATGAGCAGTTCTTC. Encoded protein: CASSWGVGYNEQFF. J is TRBJ2-1 and V is TRBV5-4; D possibly corresponds to TRBD2 (6 bases). This CDR3 is built from 14 residues. Trimming stripped 3 bases from V and 4 bases from J, with 11 bases between. The germline CDR1 and CDR2 sequences are SGHNT and YYREEE (reference sequence).